These T cell receptor beta chains were read from a single sample in a study of blood T cell repertoires in COVID-19. Libraries were prepared by immunoSEQ multiplex PCR; TCRdb keeps only in-frame clonotypes and omits some of them. The sample records roughly 83,000 clones, about 82% being singletons. Sequencing was carried out using peripheral blood. The source of these receptors is a man aged 45 to 65 with active COVID-19. CDR3s include the opening cysteine and the closing phenylalanine or tryptophan. The D gene is left open where the match is weak. Expanded clones are given a class, and other clones once, few, many or no size at all.

J: TRBJ1-6
V: TRBV2
size: -
D: TRBD1
DNA: TGTGCCAGCAGTGAAGGGGACAGGGGCTCACCCCTCCACTTT
CDR3: CASSEGDRGSPLHF

J: TRBJ1-1
V: TRBV7-2
size: -
D: -
DNA: TGTGCCAGCAGCTCAACCGGTCAGGGAGCTTTCTTT
CDR3: CASSSTGQGAFF

J: TRBJ2-5
V: TRBV30
size: -
D: TRBD2
DNA: TGTGCCTGGGGGAACCGCGGACTAGCCTCGAAGACCCAGTACTTC
CDR3: CAWGNRGLASKTQYF

J: TRBJ1-1
V: TRBV18
size: few
D: -
DNA: TGTGCCAGCTCACCACGACTCGAGGGGAACACTGAAGCTTTCTTT
CDR3: CASSPRLEGNTEAFF

J: TRBJ2-6
V: TRBV6-2/TRBV6-3
size: -
D: TRBD1
DNA: TGTGCCAGCAGTTCGAACTTTGAGGGGGCTGGTGGGGCCAACGTCCTGACTTTC
CDR3: CASSSNFEGAGGANVLTF

J: TRBJ2-7
V: TRBV6-2/TRBV6-3
size: -
D: -
DNA: TGTGCCAGCAGTTACGGGAAGGGAGGCCACGAGCAGTACTTC
CDR3: CASSYGKGGHEQYF

J: TRBJ2-1
V: TRBV7-2
size: -
D: -
DNA: TGTGCCAGCAGCTTGTCACTAGCAAGTGAGCAGTTCTTC
CDR3: CASSLSLASEQFF

J: TRBJ1-1
V: TRBV7-2
size: few
D: TRBD1
DNA: TGTGCCAGCAGCTTAGCGCAGGGGGCGGGGAACACTGAAGCTTTCTTT
CDR3: CASSLAQGAGNTEAFF

J: TRBJ1-4
V: TRBV28
size: -
D: TRBD1
DNA: TGTGCCAGCAGTTGGACAGGGACTAATGAAAAACTGTTTTTT
CDR3: CASSWTGTNEKLFF

J: TRBJ2-3
V: TRBV6-6
size: -
D: -
DNA: TGTGCCAGCAGTTCCCTTGGCAGAAGCACAGATACGCAGTATTTT
CDR3: CASSSLGRSTDTQYF

J: TRBJ1-6
V: TRBV3-1/TRBV3-2
size: -
D: -
DNA: TGTGCCAGCAGCCAAGATCTTCAGGTGCTCAATTCACCCCTCCACTTT
CDR3: CASSQDLQVLNSPLHF

J: TRBJ2-3
V: TRBV14
size: -
D: -
DNA: TGTGCCAGCAGCCAAGGTTGGGCAGTCTCCACAGATACGCAGTATTTT
CDR3: CASSQGWAVSTDTQYF